This TCR beta chain was identified in a study of CDR3 diversity in severe acne. The CDR3 totals 13 residues. Trimming took off 5 bases at V and 8 bases at J, with 12 bases between the two ends. Germline V CDR1 and CDR2: LNHNV, YYDKDF (reference sequence). Using its own MiXCR run on the PCR reads, TCRdb lists one record per CDR3 protein. The data contain tens of thousands of distinct CDR3 sequences, under 55% of them seen just once; the ten biggest clones take up 11%. Sequenced: blood. The receptor's source is a male donor with severe acne vulgaris. The chain carries TRBV15 and TRBJ1-4, with a weak D call TRBD1 (5 bases). The DNA for the CDR3 is TGTGCCACCAGCTGGAGGGACGGAGAAAAACTGTTTTTT. Translating it yields CATSWRDGEKLFF.